These T cell receptor beta chains were read from a single sample in a study of CD8+ T cells in alopecia areata. TCRdb's table, derived via immunoSEQ multiplex PCR, lists solely in-frame clones and lacks some. The profile shows 150,000 or so clones, 50% to 75% of them singletons. This material consisted of CD4+ T cells sorted from blood, taken between weeks 55 and 65, from a patient treated with tofacitinib. These receptors originate from a human donor with alopecia areata. Both conserved end residues are part of each CDR3. The D gene is left open where the match is weak. Clone size is stated in some rows and not others, as once, few, many or a class when expanded.

D gene | J gene | CDR3 length | V gene | clone size | CDR3 DNA | CDR3 protein
TRBD1 | TRBJ2-5 | 13 | TRBV23-1 | few | TGCGCCAGCACGGACAGGCCCCCAGAGACCCAGTACTTC | CASTDRPPETQYF
. | TRBJ2-3 | 13 | TRBV5-1 | . | TGCGCCAGCAGCTTGGAAGGGACAGATACGCAGTATTTT | CASSLEGTDTQYF
. | TRBJ1-4 | 13 | TRBV30 | . | TGTGCCTGGAGTAGAAGGGGTAATGAAAAACTGTTTTTT | CAWSRRGNEKLFF
. | TRBJ1-2 | 14 | TRBV9 | . | TGTGCCAGCAGCCCCTCTAGGGCAGGGGTGGGCTACACCTTC | CASSPSRAGVGYTF
. | TRBJ2-5 | 14 | TRBV23-1 | . | TGCGCCAGCTGCCCGCCGTTGGATTCGGAGACCCAGTACTTC | CASCPPLDSETQYF
. | TRBJ2-1 | 16 | TRBV23-1 | few | TGCGCCAGCAGTCAATCGGGACACCGCTCCTACAATGAGCAGTTCTTC | CASSQSGHRSYNEQFF
TRBD1 | TRBJ2-7 | 15 | TRBV5-1 | . | TGCGCCAGCAGCCTCTTGATGGGACAGGGTTACGAGCAGTACTTC | CASSLLMGQGYEQYF
TRBD1 | TRBJ2-1 | 15 | TRBV2 | . | TGTGCCAGCAGTGAATGGGACAGGGATTGGAATGAGCAGTTCTTC | CASSEWDRDWNEQFF
. | TRBJ2-7 | 11 | TRBV6-6 | once | TGTGCCAGCAGTCGGTCCTACGAGCAGTACTTC | CASSRSYEQYF
TRBD2 | TRBJ2-4 | 14 | TRBV30 | . | TGTGCCTGGAGCCAGCGGGGGGCGAAGGGCATTCAGTACTTC | CAWSQRGAKGIQYF
. | TRBJ1-6 | 14 | TRBV4-1 | few | TGCGCCAGCAGCTACCGGGAGAACAATTCACCCCTCCACTTT | CASSYRENNSPLHF
TRBD1 | TRBJ1-2 | 16 | TRBV5-1 | . | TGCGCCAGCAGCTATATAAGGACAGGAAATAACTATGGCTACACCTTC | CASSYIRTGNNYGYTF
. | TRBJ1-5 | 15 | TRBV30 | . | TGTGCCTGTAACCCTTCTCAGGGCGATAATCAGCCCCAGCATTTT | CACNPSQGDNQPQHF
. | TRBJ2-1 | 11 | TRBV5-6 | . | TGTGCCAGCAGCCAGTACAATGAGCAGTTCTTC | CASSQYNEQFF
. | TRBJ1-1 | 16 | TRBV9 | . | TGTGCCAGCAGCTCTCTCTTCGGTCCCATGAACACTGAAGCTTTCTTT | CASSSLFGPMNTEAFF
. | TRBJ2-1 | 12 | TRBV29-1 | many | TGCAGCGTTGACGATCCGGGCAATGAGCAGTTCTTC | CSVDDPGNEQFF
. | TRBJ2-5 | 11 | TRBV5-1 | once | TGCGCCAGCAGCGGGGAAGAGACCCAGTACTTC | CASSGEETQYF
. | TRBJ2-6 | 16 | TRBV15 | . | TGTGCCACCAGCAGAGATCGGGCCGCTGGGGCCAACGTCCTGACTTTC | CATSRDRAAGANVLTF
TRBD1 | TRBJ2-7 | 12 | TRBV29-1 | . | TGCAGCGTTGGGACAGGTTCGGACGAGCAGTACTTC | CSVGTGSDEQYF
TRBD1 | TRBJ1-6 | 14 | TRBV2 | . | TGTGCCAGCAGTTGGACAGGGGTAGGTTCACCCCTCCACTTT | CASSWTGVGSPLHF
TRBD1 | TRBJ2-5 | 16 | TRBV13 | . | TGTGCCAGCAGCATCCGGGACAGGGGACACCAAGAGACCCAGTACTTC | CASSIRDRGHQETQYF
. | TRBJ2-7 | 18 | TRBV7-9 | . | TGTGCCAGCAGCACCCCCGGCAATTTGGGGTTGATGTCCTACGAGCAGTACTTC | CASSTPGNLGLMSYEQYF
. | TRBJ1-2 | 12 | TRBV29-1 | few | TGCAGCGTTGCCGCAGCTAACTATGGCTACACCTTC | CSVAAANYGYTF
. | TRBJ2-7 | 12 | TRBV5-1 | . | TGCGCCAGCACGGACAGTTCCTACGAGCAGTACTTC | CASTDSSYEQYF
. | TRBJ1-2 | 14 | TRBV6-1 | . | TGTGCCAGCAGTCGCCAAACCACAGGGAGTGGCTACACCTTC | CASSRQTTGSGYTF
. | TRBJ2-1 | 12 | TRBV29-1 | . | TGCAGCGTTGTAGGCAGGGGTTTTGAGCAGTTCTTC | CSVVGRGFEQFF
TRBD1 | TRBJ2-7 | 14 | TRBV25-1 | . | TGTGCCAGCCGTCCGGGACAGGGGGCTTACGAGCAGTACTTC | CASRPGQGAYEQYF
. | TRBJ2-7 | 13 | TRBV7-2 | . | TGTGCCAGCAGCCCCAGCTCAGCCTACGAGCAGTACTTC | CASSPSSAYEQYF
. | TRBJ1-1 | 12 | TRBV2 | few | TGTGCCAGCAGTGAATACTGGGGGCAAGCTTTCTTT | CASSEYWGQAFF
. | TRBJ2-3 | 11 | TRBV7-2 | . | TGTGCCAGCAGCTTAGTAGATACGCAGTATTTT | CASSLVDTQYF
. | TRBJ2-3 | 15 | TRBV29-1 | . | TGCAGCGTTGCTGGGCGCTTTGGACACACAGATACGCAGTATTTT | CSVAGRFGHTDTQYF
. | TRBJ1-2 | 13 | TRBV2 | once | TGTGCCAGCAGTGTCATGAGGGAGGGTGGCTACACCTTC | CASSVMREGGYTF
TRBD1 | TRBJ2-4 | 15 | TRBV5-1 | . | TGCGCCAGCAGCTCCTCACAGGGGGTAGGCAACATTCAGTACTTC | CASSSSQGVGNIQYF
. | TRBJ2-3 | 14 | TRBV14 | few | TGTGCCAGCAGCCAAGTTACCAGGTTGGATACGCAGTATTTT | CASSQVTRLDTQYF
TRBD1 | TRBJ1-2 | 14 | TRBV6-5 | . | TGTGCCAGCAGGGACGACAGGGGATTATATGGCTACACCTTC | CASRDDRGLYGYTF
. | TRBJ2-2 | 15 | TRBV6-5 | . | TGTGCCAGCAGGCCGGGGGACAGTAACACCGGGGAGCTGTTTTTT | CASRPGDSNTGELFF
. | TRBJ1-6 | 16 | TRBV11-2 | . | TGTGCCAGCAGCCTCCCTACCCAGGGCGGTAACTCACCCCTCCACTTT | CASSLPTQGGNSPLHF
. | TRBJ2-2 | 13 | TRBV2 | . | TGTGCCAGCAAACTTGTGGCTGGCGGGGAGCTGTTTTTT | CASKLVAGGELFF
. | TRBJ1-6 | 14 | TRBV30 | . | TGTGCCTGGAGTGTAACGGGAAGTAATTCACCCCTCCACTTT | CAWSVTGSNSPLHF
TRBD2 | TRBJ2-5 | 14 | TRBV7-2 | . | TGTGCCAGCAGCTCGGGACTAGCAGGGGAGACCCAGTACTTC | CASSSGLAGETQYF
TRBD1 | TRBJ2-2 | 16 | TRBV9 | few | TGTGCCAGCAGCGTAGCTGCGGGACAGGGGACCGGGGAGCTGTTTTTT | CASSVAAGQGTGELFF
TRBD1 | TRBJ2-2 | 15 | TRBV7-3 | . | TGTGCCAGCAGCCGGGACAGGGCGGACACCGGGGAGCTGTTTTTT | CASSRDRADTGELFF
. | TRBJ1-2 | 14 | TRBV7-2 | . | TGTGCCAGCAGCTACGGGGGGGCTAACTATGGCTACACCTTC | CASSYGGANYGYTF
TRBD1 | TRBJ1-6 | 12 | TRBV7-2 | . | TGTGCCAGTGGGACAGGGAATTCACCCCTCCACTTT | CASGTGNSPLHF
. | TRBJ2-6 | 14 | TRBV19 | . | TGTGCCAGTAGCACAGGGCCTGGGGCCAACGTCCTGACTTTC | CASSTGPGANVLTF
. | TRBJ1-1 | 13 | TRBV7-7 | . | TGTGCTAGCAGCTTAGAGTTGAACACTGAAGCTTTCTTT | CASSLELNTEAFF
. | TRBJ1-6 | 14 | TRBV7-9 | . | TGTGCCAGCAGCTTCGACAGTCAGGGCTCACCCCTCCACTTT | CASSFDSQGSPLHF
. | TRBJ2-3 | 15 | TRBV15 | few | TGTGCCACCAGCAGCGAGGGGAGGTACGCAGATACGCAGTATTTT | CATSSEGRYADTQYF
. | TRBJ1-2 | 13 | TRBV30 | . | TGTGCCTGGAGCGTTACAGAAAACTATGGCTACACCTTC | CAWSVTENYGYTF
. | TRBJ2-1 | 12 | TRBV19 | . | TGTGCCAGTAGTATAGGAGGGGATGAGCAGTTCTTC | CASSIGGDEQFF
TRBD1 | TRBJ1-6 | 14 | TRBV7-9 | . | TGTGCCAGCAGCTTTGGACAGGGAGGGTCACCCCTCCACTTT | CASSFGQGGSPLHF
. | TRBJ1-3 | 17 | TRBV15 | . | TGTGCCACCAGCAGAGAGCAGATGCGGGGAGCTGGAAACACCATATATTTT | CATSREQMRGAGNTIYF
TRBD1 | TRBJ2-2 | 14 | TRBV6-5 | few | TGTGCCAGCAGTTGGACAGGGAACACCGGGGAGCTGTTTTTT | CASSWTGNTGELFF